Each of the 14 T cell receptor beta chains below was sequenced from the same sample in a study of coeliac disease. The protocol was immunoSEQ multiplex PCR, while the TCRdb copy is restricted to in-frame clones and leaves out a portion. This table holds some 2,200 clones, 60% to 75% found once. The sample consisted of lymphocytes from the gut lamina propria. These TCRs come from a human donor without celiac disease.

The rearrangement uses TRBV7-9 and TRBJ1-1, with 7 bases identical to TRBD1. The CDR3 runs 13 residues. Germline values: CDR1 SEHNR, CDR2 FQNEAQ (reference sequence). V dropped 3 bases and J dropped 11; count of bases not matched to a gene: 9. In nucleotides, the CDR3 is TGTGCCAGCAGCTTGCCAGGGGGTCACGGGGCTTTCTTT. Amino acids: CASSLPGGHGAFF. The full variable domain, with the rest looked up from reference TRBV7-9 and TRBJ1-1, is DTGVSQNPRHKITKRGQNVTFRCDPISEHNRLYWYRQTLGQGPEFLTYFQNEAQLEKSRLLSDRFSAERPKGSFSTLEIQRTEQGDSAMYLCASSLPGGHGAFFGQGTRLTVV.

The V and J genes are TRBV4-1 and TRBJ1-3, with 11 bases identical to TRBD1. Losses at the gene ends were 3 bases for V and 0 bases for J; bases not matched to a gene: 4. Looked up from germline, CDR1 is MGHRA and CDR2 is YSYEKL. This CDR3 comprises 17 residues. CDR3 protein: CASSHLGTGGSGNTIYF. The CDR3 DNA reads TGCGCCAGCAGCCACCTCGGGACAGGGGGCTCTGGAAACACCATATATTTT.

This chain connects TRBV5-4 to TRBJ2-5, with TRBD2 matching over 11 bases. V shed 0 bases, J shed 4 bases, and the junction held 5 bases outside the gene matches. Germline lookup yields CDR1 SGHNT and CDR2 YYREEE (reference sequence). The CDR3 length is 16 residues. The CDR3 DNA sequence: TGTGCCAGCAGCTTGGTAGCGGGAGGGCCTTCAGAGACCCAGTACTTC. Translating it yields CASSLVAGGPSETQYF.

This rearrangement joins TRBV30 to TRBJ2-7, with 7 bases that match TRBD2. This CDR3 spans 15 amino acids. Germline V gives CDR1 GTSNPN, CDR2 SVGIG (reference sequence). V shed 1 base and J 0 bases; nucleotides not matched to a gene: 6. CDR3 nucleotide sequence: TGTGCCTGGAGTGGTCCTAGCGGACTCTCCTACGAGCAGTACTTC. The encoded protein is CAWSGPSGLSYEQYF.

The gene calls are TRBV7-6 and TRBJ1-2; D is unclear. This CDR3 contains 16 residues. Trimming pared 2 bases from V and 4 bases from J, leaving 17 bases between. Germline values: CDR1 SGHVS, CDR2 FNYEAQ. The CDR3 sequence is CASSLYGGSQVYGYTF. Here the CDR3 DNA reads TGTGCCAGCAGCTTATACGGAGGGAGTCAGGTCTATGGCTACACCTTC.

The chain links TRBV18 to TRBJ2-5; 10 positions agree with TRBD2. The ends lost 6 bases at V and 3 bases at J; junction bases unmatched: 4. This CDR3 is built from 14 residues. CDR1 KGHSH and CDR2 LQKENI come from the germline V gene. The CDR3 sequence: CASSPSGGEETQYF. CDR3 sequence (DNA): TGTGCCAGCTCCCCGAGCGGGGGGGAAGAGACCCAGTACTTC.

The CDR3 nucleotides are TGTGCCAGCACCCTGGACGAGGGCACTGAAGCTTTCTTT. Encoded protein: CASTLDEGTEAFF. This chain joins TRBV6-5 and TRBJ1-1; D is unresolved. V was shortened by 7 bases and J by 4 bases, with 13 bases between the two germline ends. This CDR3 has 13 amino acids. Germline CDR1 is MNHEY and CDR2 is SVGAGI.

The rearrangement links TRBV18 to TRBJ1-6; D is unclear. This CDR3 region has 17 residues. Germline assignment: CDR1 KGHSH and CDR2 LQKENI. Trimming took off 3 bases at V and 6 bases at J, with 18 bases between the two ends. The CDR3 DNA sequence: TGTGCCAGCTCACCGTACTCCACACCGGGAATTAATTCACCCCTCCACTTT. Translated, it gives CASSPYSTPGINSPLHF.

This CDR3 reads CASRTPGGLGNEQFF. DNA of the CDR3: TGTGCCAGCAGAACCCCAGGGGGCCTTGGCAATGAGCAGTTCTTC. V usage is TRBV6-5 and J usage is TRBJ2-1, with TRBD1 matching 8 bases. Germline CDR1 reads MNHEY; CDR2 reads SVGAGI. CDR3 length: 15 amino acids. The V segment lost 6 bases and the J segment 6 bases; nucleotides outside the gene matches: 10.

The CDR3: CASSLYGQGGDTQYF. CDR3 sequence (DNA): TGTGCCAGCAGCTTATACGGACAGGGGGGAGATACGCAGTATTTT. The chain recombines TRBV7-2 with TRBJ2-3; TRBD1 aligns across 10 bases. The CDR3 runs to 15 residues. V lost 2 bases and J lost 5; bases outside the gene matches: 4. CDR1 and CDR2 (germline): SGHTA, FQGNSA. The variable domain in full, with the rest retrieved from reference TRBV7-2 and TRBJ2-3, is GAGVSQSPSNKVTEKGKDVELRCDPISGHTALYWYRQSLGQGLEFLIYFQGNSAPDKSGLPSDRFSAERTGGSVSTLTIQRTQQEDSAVYLCASSLYGQGGDTQYFGPGTRLTVL.

This clone was counted between two and nine times. This chain uses TRBV6-1 with TRBJ1-3; D might be TRBD1 (6 bases). V lost 8 bases and J 2 bases, leaving 16 bases between the germline ends. The length of the CDR3 is 15 residues. The germline gives CDR1 MNHNS, CDR2 SASEGT. The CDR3 loop is CASPDSALPGNTIYF. For the CDR3, the DNA is TGTGCCAGCCCGGACAGTGCTCTTCCTGGAAACACCATATATTTT.

V and J are TRBV13 and TRBJ2-3; D is unresolved. The V gene's germline CDR1 is PRHDT and CDR2 FYEKMQ (reference sequence). The CDR3 sequence is 15 residues long. Trimming removed 0 bases at V and 0 bases at J, with 7 bases between. The CDR3: CASSLGQTSTDTQYF. CDR3 DNA sequence: TGTGCCAGCAGCTTAGGGCAGACTAGCACAGATACGCAGTATTTT.

The chain is built from TRBV7-9 and TRBJ1-2; D might be TRBD1 (5 bases). Trimming pared 4 bases from V and 2 bases from J, leaving 11 bases between. This CDR3 has 14 amino acids. Germline lookup yields CDR1 SEHNR and CDR2 FQNEAQ (reference sequence). This CDR3 reads CASSYGGENYGYTF. In DNA form, the CDR3 reads TGTGCCAGCAGCTATGGGGGGGAGAACTATGGCTACACCTTC.

The chain carries TRBV10-3 and TRBJ1-1; unclear D gene. The CDR3 runs 15 residues. Looked up from germline, CDR1 is ENHRY and CDR2 is SYGVKD. V was pared by 0 bases and J by 0 bases, with 8 bases between. Written as DNA, the CDR3 is TGTGCCATCAGTGAGTCGGAGGGCATGAACACTGAAGCTTTCTTT. Residues: CAISESEGMNTEAFF.